This T cell receptor (beta chain) is from a study of cytomegalovirus exposure and HLA in healthy donors. Study-wide findings and caveats: Later analysis demonstrated an association between a missense DCLRE1C variant and TCR beta V- and J-gene trimming. Some segments of the V type, notably TRBV6-2 and TRBV6-3, were excluded as indistinguishable. In terms of immune exposure information, only CMV serostatus was available.

A word on this clone: Antigen: not known.

Unrecorded immune exposure was likely among donors, who were nominally healthy when sampled. The PCR was carried out with 60 Vbeta primers and 13 Jbeta primers. The table came from immunoSEQ multiplex PCR; TCRdb's copy has only in-frame clones and leaves some out. The sample includes approximately 89,000 clones, roughly two thirds of them seen just once. Germline lookup yields CDR1 GTSNPN and CDR2 SVGIG (reference sequence). Losses at the gene ends were 1 base for V and 4 bases for J; bases not matched to a gene: 4. This CDR3 is 14 amino acids long. Sequencing input: PBMCs. This sequence originates from a female donor in good health and CMV-seronegative. This sequence joins TRBV30 and TRBJ2-1, with 7 bases lining up with TRBD2. The CDR3 region is CAWSELAAYNEQFF. CDR3 nucleotides: TGTGCCTGGAGTGAGCTAGCGGCTTACAATGAGCAGTTCTTC.